These T cell receptor beta chains were read from a single sample in a study of blood T cell repertoires in COVID-19. TCRdb keeps only in-frame clones here, not all; method: immunoSEQ multiplex PCR. Of approximately 300,000 clones listed, around 88% are singletons. Source material: peripheral blood. Receptors were obtained from a man aged 40-49 years with acute or convalescent COVID-19. Each CDR3 is given with its conserved first and last residue. D genes are given only for firm matches. Some rows have no size entry. The others give once, few or many, or a class for an expanded clone.

D gene	V gene	CDR3 length	clone size	J gene	CDR3 DNA	CDR3 protein
-	TRBV27	17	-	TRBJ2-3	TGTGCCAGCAGTTTATCGATCCCCGGGGTGGTCACAGATACGCAGTATTTT	CASSLSIPGVVTDTQYF
TRBD1	TRBV19	14	once	TRBJ1-1	TGTGCCAGTAGTGCCCGACAGGGAGGTTACGAAGCTTTCTTT	CASSARQGGYEAFF
-	TRBV27	16	once	TRBJ2-7	TGTGCCAGCAGTTTAAGTTTTCTCAGGGGTGGTTACGAGCAGTACTTC	CASSLSFLRGGYEQYF
-	TRBV7-9	13	-	TRBJ1-2	TGTGCCAGCAGCGCGGGGAGCTCGGATGGCTACACCTTC	CASSAGSSDGYTF
-	TRBV5-1	13	-	TRBJ1-1	TGCGCCACCGCCCAGGCCATGAACACTGAAGCTTTCTTT	CATAQAMNTEAFF
-	TRBV6-5	14	once	TRBJ1-2	TGTGCCAGCAGTCCCAGGGAGGGGACCTATGGCTACACCTTC	CASSPREGTYGYTF
-	TRBV15	17	-	TRBJ2-1	TGTGCCACCAGCCCCAGGACAGGCTTATCACCGGGGGCCGGGCAGTTCTTC	CATSPRTGLSPGAGQFF
-	TRBV3-1/TRBV3-2	14	-	TRBJ1-1	TGTGCCAGCAGCCCGACCTCCGGGGACACTGAAGCTTTCTTT	CASSPTSGDTEAFF
TRBD1	TRBV3-1/TRBV3-2	14	-	TRBJ2-7	TGTGCCAGCAGCTTGGACAGGAGCTCCTACGAGCAGTACTTC	CASSLDRSSYEQYF
TRBD1	TRBV19	15	-	TRBJ2-3	TGTGCCAGTAGTCCGGACAGGGCCAGCACAGATACGCAGTATTTT	CASSPDRASTDTQYF
TRBD1	TRBV5-6	16	-	TRBJ1-2	TGTGCCAGCAGCCCCGGGACAGGGGGAGGTAACTATGGCTACACCTTC	CASSPGTGGGNYGYTF
-	TRBV30	16	-	TRBJ1-4	TGTGCCTGGAGTGTATTACAGGCCCCAACTAATGAAAAACTGTTTTTT	CAWSVLQAPTNEKLFF
-	TRBV7-8	13	-	TRBJ2-7	TGTGCCAGCAGCTTAGGACACTCCTACGAGCAGTACTTC	CASSLGHSYEQYF
TRBD1	TRBV30	14	-	TRBJ1-3	TGTGCCTGGAGTCAAACAGGGGGCGGAAACACCATATATTTT	CAWSQTGGGNTIYF
TRBD1	TRBV27	15	once	TRBJ2-3	TGTGCCAGCAGTCCAGGACAGGGCTTCACAGATACGCAGTATTTT	CASSPGQGFTDTQYF
-	TRBV3-1/TRBV3-2	12	-	TRBJ1-2	TGTGCCAGCAGCCAATCCCTATATGGCTACACCTTC	CASSQSLYGYTF
-	TRBV9	16	-	TRBJ1-6	TGTGCCAGCAGCGTAGACGTGAGCTCCTATAATTCACCCCTCCACTTT	CASSVDVSSYNSPLHF
TRBD2	TRBV7-7	18	-	TRBJ2-1	TGTGCCAGCAGCCCGTCACTAGCGGGGATATTACAAAGGGGTGAGCAGTTCTTC	CASSPSLAGILQRGEQFF
-	TRBV6-5	13	-	TRBJ1-5	TGTGCCAGCTCCTCCGCAGGTGGTCAGCCCCAGCATTTT	CASSSAGGQPQHF
-	TRBV28	14	-	TRBJ2-4	TGTGCCAGCAGTTTTGGCGGGGCGGTGAACATTCAGTACTTC	CASSFGGAVNIQYF
TRBD1	TRBV2	14	-	TRBJ2-7	TGTGCCAGCATAACACAGGGGGTAGGGTACGAGCAGTACTTC	CASITQGVGYEQYF
TRBD2	TRBV5-1	17	-	TRBJ2-3	TGCGCCAGCAGCTTGGTGGTAGCGGGGGCTTGGGTAGATACGCAGTATTTT	CASSLVVAGAWVDTQYF
TRBD2	TRBV2	20	-	TRBJ2-1	TGTGCCAGCGGCCGGCCTGGGCGGGCTAGCGGGTCCTCAAAATACAATGAGCAGTTCTTC	CASGRPGRASGSSKYNEQFF
TRBD1	TRBV12-3/TRBV12-4	13	-	TRBJ1-1	TGTGCCAGCGCTCCGGACAGGGCTAGTAGAGCTTTCTTT	CASAPDRASRAFF
TRBD1	TRBV12-5	14	-	TRBJ1-5	TGTGCTAGTGGTCGACAGGGAAGCAATCAGCCCCAGCATTTT	CASGRQGSNQPQHF
-	TRBV2	16	-	TRBJ1-1	TGTGCCAGCAGTATGGGGGGGGAAGGAGTTAACACTGAAGCTTTCTTT	CASSMGGEGVNTEAFF